These T cell receptor beta chains were read from a single sample in a study of CD8+ T cells in alopecia areata. Sequencing used immunoSEQ multiplex PCR; TCRdb keeps in-frame clones, though not all of them. This table holds 150,000 to 200,000 clones, 50% to 60% found once. Specimen: CD4+ T cells sorted from blood, collected at week 0. The receptors originated from a human donor with alopecia areata. The CDR3 runs from the conserved cysteine through the conserved F or W. D genes are given only for firm matches. The listing skips clone size in some rows; elsewhere it reads once, few, many or a size class.

V gene	clone size	J gene	D gene	CDR3 protein	CDR3 DNA
TRBV11-2	-	TRBJ2-2	TRBD1	CASSLGQGAGELFF	TGTGCCAGCAGCTTGGGGCAGGGGGCCGGGGAGCTGTTTTTT
TRBV29-1	-	TRBJ2-1	TRBD2	CSVGRGFDNEQFF	TGCAGCGTGGGGCGGGGGTTTGACAATGAGCAGTTCTTC
TRBV10-3	few	TRBJ1-2	-	CAIRPEGSGYTF	TGTGCCATCAGACCCGAGGGCTCTGGCTACACCTTC
TRBV2	-	TRBJ2-4	TRBD1	CASSEGQSTKNIQYF	TGTGCCAGCAGTGAGGGACAGAGTACTAAAAACATTCAGTACTTC
TRBV7-9	-	TRBJ2-2	TRBD1	CASSVYRGISTGELFF	TGTGCCAGCAGCGTCTACAGGGGAATCTCCACCGGGGAGCTGTTTTTT
TRBV5-1	-	TRBJ1-5	-	CASSPDPSNQPQHF	TGCGCCAGCAGTCCCGATCCCAGCAATCAGCCCCAGCATTTT
TRBV7-2	-	TRBJ1-5	TRBD1	CASSLGGTALGQPQHF	TGTGCCAGCAGCTTAGGTGGGACAGCCCTTGGACAGCCCCAGCATTTT
TRBV6-1	few	TRBJ2-2	-	CASKLESTGELFF	TGTGCCAGCAAACTCGAGAGCACCGGGGAGCTGTTTTTT
TRBV25-1	-	TRBJ2-2	-	CASSPQGSLARSGELFF	TGTGCCAGCAGTCCCCAGGGGTCGCTAGCTCGTTCCGGGGAGCTGTTTTTT
TRBV29-1	few	TRBJ2-5	-	CSVGPETQYF	TGCAGCGTTGGACCGGAGACCCAGTACTTC
TRBV30	few	TRBJ1-4	-	CAWDSSRGGGEKLFF	TGTGCCTGGGACTCGTCCCGAGGGGGTGGTGAAAAACTGTTTTTT
TRBV4-2	-	TRBJ1-1	-	CASSQEVNTEAFF	TGTGCCAGCAGCCAGGAGGTGAACACTGAAGCTTTCTTT
TRBV30	once	TRBJ2-2	-	CAWRLAGELFF	TGTGCCTGGAGACTAGCCGGGGAGCTGTTTTTT
TRBV29-1	-	TRBJ2-6	-	CSVQQGAGANVLTF	TGCAGCGTTCAGCAGGGTGCTGGGGCCAACGTCCTGACTTTC
TRBV28	-	TRBJ2-7	-	CASSGVAYEQYF	TGTGCCAGCAGTGGGGTTGCCTACGAGCAGTACTTC
TRBV4-1	many	TRBJ2-1	TRBD2	CASSPASGGASYNEQFF	TGCGCCAGCAGCCCCGCTAGCGGGGGGGCCAGCTACAATGAGCAGTTCTTC
TRBV30	-	TRBJ2-7	TRBD1	CAWSWTGYEQYF	TGTGCCTGGAGTTGGACAGGGTACGAGCAGTACTTC
TRBV30	-	TRBJ2-1	TRBD1	CAWSGGTGGVEQFF	TGTGCCTGGAGTGGGGGAACAGGGGGCGTAGAGCAGTTCTTC
TRBV5-1	-	TRBJ1-4	-	CASSRAYNEKLFF	TGCGCCAGCAGTAGGGCCTATAATGAAAAACTGTTTTTT
TRBV25-1	few	TRBJ1-2	TRBD1	CASSDPGTGNYGYTF	TGTGCCAGCAGTGACCCTGGGACAGGGAACTATGGCTACACCTTC
TRBV5-4	-	TRBJ1-4	-	CASSLVWGREKLFF	TGTGCCAGCAGCTTAGTCTGGGGGCGTGAAAAACTGTTTTTT
TRBV10-3	medium-sized	TRBJ1-3	-	CASQQSGNTIYF	TGTGCCTCGCAACAATCTGGAAACACCATATATTTT
TRBV5-1	once	TRBJ2-1	TRBD2	CASSSTSAHNEQFF	TGCGCCAGCAGCTCAACTAGCGCCCACAATGAGCAGTTCTTC
TRBV6-1	-	TRBJ2-7	-	CASGREGFDEQYF	TGTGCCAGCGGCCGTGAGGGATTCGACGAGCAGTACTTC
TRBV27	few	TRBJ2-6	-	CASSLSISAGANVLTF	TGTGCCAGCAGTTTATCAATTTCGGCTGGGGCCAACGTCCTGACTTTC
TRBV15	once	TRBJ2-5	TRBD1	CATSSAYDRGEDQYF	TGTGCCACCAGCAGCGCCTACGACAGGGGAGAGGACCAGTACTTC
TRBV20-1	-	TRBJ2-7	-	CSARRGGLEYF	TGCAGTGCAAGAAGGGGCGGGCTCGAGTACTTC
TRBV11-1	-	TRBJ1-5	TRBD1	CASSLTGFNQPQHF	TGTGCCAGCAGCCTGACAGGGTTCAATCAGCCCCAGCATTTT